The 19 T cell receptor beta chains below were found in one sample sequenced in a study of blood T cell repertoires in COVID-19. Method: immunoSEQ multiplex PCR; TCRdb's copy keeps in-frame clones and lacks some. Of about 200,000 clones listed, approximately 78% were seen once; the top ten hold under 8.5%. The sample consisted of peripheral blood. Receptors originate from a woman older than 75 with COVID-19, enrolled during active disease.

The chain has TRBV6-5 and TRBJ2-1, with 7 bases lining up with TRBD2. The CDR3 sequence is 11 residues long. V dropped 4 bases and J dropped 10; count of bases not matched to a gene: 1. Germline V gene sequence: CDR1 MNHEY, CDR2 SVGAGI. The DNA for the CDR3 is TGTGCCAGCAGTTTTAGCGGGGAGCAGTTCTTC. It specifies CASSFSGEQFF.

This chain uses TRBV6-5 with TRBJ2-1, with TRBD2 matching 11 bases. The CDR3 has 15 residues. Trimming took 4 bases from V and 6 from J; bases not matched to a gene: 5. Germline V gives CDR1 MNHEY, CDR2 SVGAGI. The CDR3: CASSLTSGVFNEQFF. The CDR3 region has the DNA TGTGCCAGCAGTTTGACTAGCGGGGTTTTCAATGAGCAGTTCTTC.

CDR3 nucleotides: TGTGCCATCAGTGAGCAAGGGGCCCGGGACACCGGGGAGCTGTTTTTT. Translating it yields CAISEQGARDTGELFF. The V gene is TRBV10-3, the J gene TRBJ2-2, with a tentative D call TRBD1 (5 bases). V shed 2 bases and J shed 3 bases, with 13 bases lying between them. Germline V gives CDR1 ENHRY, CDR2 SYGVKD. The CDR3 runs 16 residues.

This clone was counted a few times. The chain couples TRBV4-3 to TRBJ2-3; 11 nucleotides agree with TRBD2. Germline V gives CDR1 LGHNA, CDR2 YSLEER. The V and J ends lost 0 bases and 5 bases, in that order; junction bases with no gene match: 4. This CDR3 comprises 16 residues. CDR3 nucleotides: TGCGCCAGCAGCCAAGAGGCCGGACTAGCGGGAGATACGCAGTATTTT. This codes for CASSQEAGLAGDTQYF.

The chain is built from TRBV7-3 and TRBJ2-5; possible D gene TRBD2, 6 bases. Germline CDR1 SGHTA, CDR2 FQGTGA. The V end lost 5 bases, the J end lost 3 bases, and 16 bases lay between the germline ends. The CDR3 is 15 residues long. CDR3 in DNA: TGTGCCAGCAGCCCGGGACTTCAGCAAAAAGAGACCCAGTACTTC. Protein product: CASSPGLQQKETQYF. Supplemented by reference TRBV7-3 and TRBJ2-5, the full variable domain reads GAGVSQTPSNKVTEKGKYVELRCDPISGHTALYWYRQSLGQGPEFLIYFQGTGAADDSGLPNDRFFAVRPEGSVSTLKIQRTERGDSAVYLCASSPGLQQKETQYFGPGTRLLVL.

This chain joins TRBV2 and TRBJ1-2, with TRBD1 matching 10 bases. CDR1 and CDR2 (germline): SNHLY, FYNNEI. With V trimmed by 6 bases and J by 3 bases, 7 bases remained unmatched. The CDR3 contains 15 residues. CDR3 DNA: TGTGCCAGCAGCCCTGGGGGGACAGGGGACTATGGCTACACCTTC. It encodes CASSPGGTGDYGYTF.

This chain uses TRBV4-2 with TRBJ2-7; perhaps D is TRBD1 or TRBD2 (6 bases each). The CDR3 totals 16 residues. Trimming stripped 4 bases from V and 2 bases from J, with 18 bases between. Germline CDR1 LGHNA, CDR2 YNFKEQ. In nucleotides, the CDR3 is TGTGCCAGCAGCCGAGAGGGGGGTGAGGGCCCCTACGAGCAGTACTTC. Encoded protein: CASSREGGEGPYEQYF.

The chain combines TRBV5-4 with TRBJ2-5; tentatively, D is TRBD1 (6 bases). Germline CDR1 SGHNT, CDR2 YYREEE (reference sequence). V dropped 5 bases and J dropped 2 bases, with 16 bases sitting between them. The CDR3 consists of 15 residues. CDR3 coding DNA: TGTGCCAGCAGTTCCGTCGTAGGACAGCAAGAGACCCAGTACTTC. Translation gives CASSSVVGQQETQYF.

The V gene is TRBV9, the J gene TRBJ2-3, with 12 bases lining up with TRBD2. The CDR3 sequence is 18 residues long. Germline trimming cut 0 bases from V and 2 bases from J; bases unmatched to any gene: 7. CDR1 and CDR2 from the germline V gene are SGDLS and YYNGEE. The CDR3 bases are TGTGCCAGCAGCGTAGCTCGGACTAGCGGGGACCCCACAGATACGCAGTATTTT. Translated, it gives CASSVARTSGDPTDTQYF.

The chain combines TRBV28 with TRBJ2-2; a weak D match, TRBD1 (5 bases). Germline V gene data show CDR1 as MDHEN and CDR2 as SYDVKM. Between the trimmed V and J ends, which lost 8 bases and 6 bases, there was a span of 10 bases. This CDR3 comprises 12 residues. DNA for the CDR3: TGTGCCAGCCAGGGTCGCGCCGGGGAGCTGTTTTTT. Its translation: CASQGRAGELFF.

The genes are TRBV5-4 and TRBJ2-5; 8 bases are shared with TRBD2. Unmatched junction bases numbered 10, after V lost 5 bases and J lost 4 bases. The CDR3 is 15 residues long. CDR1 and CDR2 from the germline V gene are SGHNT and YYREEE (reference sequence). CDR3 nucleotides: TGTGCCAGCAGTTCCCTTCGGGAGGGGCCAGAGACCCAGTACTTC. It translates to CASSSLREGPETQYF.

The CDR3 protein is CASNTGTPEGYGYTF. In nucleotides, the CDR3 is TGTGCCAGTAACACCGGGACTCCGGAGGGCTATGGCTACACCTTC. This sequence joins TRBV19 and TRBJ1-2; the D gene is possibly TRBD1 (5 bases). V was trimmed by 7 bases and J by 4 bases, leaving 19 bases between them. The CDR3 covers 15 residues. Germline values: CDR1 LNHDA, CDR2 SQIVND (reference sequence).

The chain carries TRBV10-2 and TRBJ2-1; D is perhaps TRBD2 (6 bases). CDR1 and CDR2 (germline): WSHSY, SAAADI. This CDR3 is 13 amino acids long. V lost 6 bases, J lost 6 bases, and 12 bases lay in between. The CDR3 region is CASRTDSGNEQFF. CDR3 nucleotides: TGCGCCAGCAGAACGGATAGCGGCAATGAGCAGTTCTTC.

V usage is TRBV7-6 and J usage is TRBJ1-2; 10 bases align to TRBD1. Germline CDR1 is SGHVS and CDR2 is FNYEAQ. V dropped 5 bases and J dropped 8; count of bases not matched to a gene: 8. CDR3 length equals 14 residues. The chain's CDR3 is CASSTRRGQGGYTF. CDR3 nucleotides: TGTGCCAGCAGCACGAGACGGGGACAGGGGGGCTACACCTTC.

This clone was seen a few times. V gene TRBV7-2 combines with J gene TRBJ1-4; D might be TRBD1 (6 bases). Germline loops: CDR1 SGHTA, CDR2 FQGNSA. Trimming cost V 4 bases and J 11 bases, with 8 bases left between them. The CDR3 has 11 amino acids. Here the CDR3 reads CASSSGQKLFF. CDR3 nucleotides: TGTGCCAGCAGCTCCGGACAGAAACTGTTTTTT.

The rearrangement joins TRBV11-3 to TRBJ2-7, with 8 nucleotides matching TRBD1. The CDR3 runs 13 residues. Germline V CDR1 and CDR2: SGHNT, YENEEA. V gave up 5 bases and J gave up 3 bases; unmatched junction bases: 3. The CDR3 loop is CASSPGTGYEQYF. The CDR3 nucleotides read TGTGCCAGCAGCCCAGGGACAGGCTACGAGCAGTACTTC.

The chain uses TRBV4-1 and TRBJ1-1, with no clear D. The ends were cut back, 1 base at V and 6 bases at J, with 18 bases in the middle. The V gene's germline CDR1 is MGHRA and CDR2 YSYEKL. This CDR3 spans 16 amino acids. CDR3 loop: CASSQARETNYAEAFF. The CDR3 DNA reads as TGCGCCAGCAGCCAAGCGAGGGAAACGAACTACGCTGAAGCTTTCTTT.

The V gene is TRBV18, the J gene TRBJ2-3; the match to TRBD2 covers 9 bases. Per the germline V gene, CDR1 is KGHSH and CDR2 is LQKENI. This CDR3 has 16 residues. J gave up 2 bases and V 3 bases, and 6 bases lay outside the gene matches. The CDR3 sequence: CASSPLAGRFTDTQYF. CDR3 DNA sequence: TGTGCCAGCTCACCCCTAGCGGGGAGATTCACAGATACGCAGTATTTT.

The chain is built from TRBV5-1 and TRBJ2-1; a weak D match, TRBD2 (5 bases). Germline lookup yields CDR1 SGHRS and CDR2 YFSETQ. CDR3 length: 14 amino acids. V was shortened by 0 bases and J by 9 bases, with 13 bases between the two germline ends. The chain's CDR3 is CASSLGAGRGEQFF. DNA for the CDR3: TGCGCCAGCAGCTTGGGGGCGGGCCGGGGTGAGCAGTTCTTC.